This T cell receptor (beta chain) was sequenced for a study of patients and donors after allogeneic stem cell transplantation. This clonotype has just a few counts. The trim removed 5 bases at V and 0 bases at J, leaving 10 bases unmatched. The CDR3 is 17 residues long. The germline V gene has CDR1 MNHEY and CDR2 SMNVEV (reference sequence). TCRdb reprocessed the RT-PCR reads with MiXCR, giving one entry per CDR3 protein. Of 200,000 to 250,000 distinct CDR3 sequences in the sample, 35% to 45% are singletons; the top ten hold around a tenth. The specimen sequenced was blood, either unsorted or a sorted T cell fraction (not recorded which). The chain links TRBV27 to TRBJ1-3; 7 nucleotides agree with TRBD1. This clonotype was sampled from a human donor who was either an allogeneic HSCT recipient or a stem cell or donor lymphocyte infusion donor (not recorded which). It is not recorded whose cells these are; they may come from a transplant donor. The chain's CDR3 is CASSLTGAAGSGNTIYF. CDR3 bases: TGTGCCAGCAGTCTTACAGGGGCCGCCGGCTCTGGAAACACCATATATTTT.